The entry below describes one TCR beta chain. Its target is unknown. There are 15 residues in the CDR3. Germline lookup yields CDR1 SGDLS and CDR2 YYNGEE. The V gene lost 0 bases and the J gene lost 0 bases, with 9 bases spanning the gap. The treatment was: some 19 received Ad26.COV2.S at low or high dose, single or two shots; about 5 received placebo; per-sample allocation not given. Sampling took place 63 days after the first vaccine or placebo injection. Boston provided a donor who was an adult aged 18-55 years. This specimen comes from a study of Ad26.COV2.S vaccination and SARS-CoV-2 variants. On the study more broadly: Donor joined the COV1001 Ad26.COV2.S trial arm.

The table came from immunoSEQ multiplex PCR; TCRdb's copy has only in-frame clones and leaves some out. This table holds roughly 460,000 clones, 89% found once. Study findings and constraints: Vaccine and placebo recipients had similar non-spike TCR breadth.

This receptor was identified in a person aged 18-60 years who received the Ad26.COV2.S COVID-19 vaccine or a placebo. The sequenced sample was peripheral blood, obtained in a trial of Ad26.COV2.S vaccine versus placebo. The gene calls are TRBV9 and TRBJ1-1; D remains unclear. This CDR3 is CASSVDGRMNTEAFF. The CDR3 region has the DNA TGTGCCAGCAGCGTAGACGGGCGTATGAACACTGAAGCTTTCTTT.